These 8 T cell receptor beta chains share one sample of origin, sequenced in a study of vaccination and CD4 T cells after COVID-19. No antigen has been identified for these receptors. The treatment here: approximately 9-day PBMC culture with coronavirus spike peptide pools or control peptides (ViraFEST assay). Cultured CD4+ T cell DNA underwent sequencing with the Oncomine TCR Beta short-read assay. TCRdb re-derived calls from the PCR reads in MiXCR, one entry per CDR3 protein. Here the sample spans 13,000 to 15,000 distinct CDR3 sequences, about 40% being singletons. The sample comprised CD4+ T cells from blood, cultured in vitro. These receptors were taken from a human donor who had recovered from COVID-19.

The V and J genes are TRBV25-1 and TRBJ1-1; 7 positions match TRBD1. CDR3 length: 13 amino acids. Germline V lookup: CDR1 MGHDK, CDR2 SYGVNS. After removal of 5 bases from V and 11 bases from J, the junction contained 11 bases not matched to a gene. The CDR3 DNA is TGTGCCAGCAGTCTTACTACAGGGGAGGAGGCTTTCTTT. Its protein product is CASSLTTGEEAFF.

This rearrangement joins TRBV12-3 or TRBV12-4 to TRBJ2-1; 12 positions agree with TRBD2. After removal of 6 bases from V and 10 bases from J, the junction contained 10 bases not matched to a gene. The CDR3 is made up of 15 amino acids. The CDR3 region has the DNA TGTGCCAGCAGCCTAACTAGCGGGGGGATGGAGGAGCAGTTCTTC. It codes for CASSLTSGGMEEQFF.

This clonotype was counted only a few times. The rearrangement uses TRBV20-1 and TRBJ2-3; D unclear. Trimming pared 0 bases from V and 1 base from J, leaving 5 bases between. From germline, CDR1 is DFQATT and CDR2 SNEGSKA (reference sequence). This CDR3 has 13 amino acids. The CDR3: CSARDQRTDTQYF. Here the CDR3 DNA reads TGCAGTGCTAGAGACCAGCGCACAGATACGCAGTATTTT.

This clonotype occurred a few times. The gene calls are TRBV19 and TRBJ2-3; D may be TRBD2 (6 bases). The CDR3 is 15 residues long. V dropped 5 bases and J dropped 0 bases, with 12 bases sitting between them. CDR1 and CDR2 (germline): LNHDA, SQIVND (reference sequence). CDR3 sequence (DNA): TGTGCCAGTAGTCCCGGACTACGAAGCACAGATACGCAGTATTTT. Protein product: CASSPGLRSTDTQYF.

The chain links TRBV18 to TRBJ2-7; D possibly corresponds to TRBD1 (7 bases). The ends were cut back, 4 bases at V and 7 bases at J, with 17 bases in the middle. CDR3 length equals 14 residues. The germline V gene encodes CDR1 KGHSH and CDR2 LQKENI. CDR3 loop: CASSLSTGTEEQYF. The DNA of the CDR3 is TGTGCCAGCTCACTGTCGACAGGGACTGAAGAGCAGTACTTC.

The CDR3 DNA reads TGTGCCAGCAGTTTAGCCCCCCAAGGTCTTAGGGCAGATACGCAGTATTTT. It is translated as CASSLAPQGLRADTQYF. The V call is TRBV28, the J call TRBJ2-3, with D hard to call. V lost 2 bases and J 4 bases, leaving 19 bases between the germline ends. CDR3 length: 17 residues. CDR1 is MDHEN and CDR2 is SYDVKM in the germline V gene.

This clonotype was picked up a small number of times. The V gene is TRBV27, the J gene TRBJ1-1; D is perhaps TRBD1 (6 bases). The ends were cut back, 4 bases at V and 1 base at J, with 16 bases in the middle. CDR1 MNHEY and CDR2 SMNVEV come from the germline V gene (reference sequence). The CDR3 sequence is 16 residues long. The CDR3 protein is CASSSPSSGENTEAFF. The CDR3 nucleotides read TGTGCCAGCAGTTCGCCGTCCTCAGGGGAGAACACTGAAGCTTTCTTT.

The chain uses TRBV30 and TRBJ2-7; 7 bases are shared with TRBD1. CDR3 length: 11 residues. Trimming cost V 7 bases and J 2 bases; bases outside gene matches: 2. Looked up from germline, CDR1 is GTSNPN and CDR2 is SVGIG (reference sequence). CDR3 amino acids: CAFDRAYEQYF. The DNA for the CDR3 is TGTGCCTTTGACAGGGCCTACGAGCAGTACTTC.